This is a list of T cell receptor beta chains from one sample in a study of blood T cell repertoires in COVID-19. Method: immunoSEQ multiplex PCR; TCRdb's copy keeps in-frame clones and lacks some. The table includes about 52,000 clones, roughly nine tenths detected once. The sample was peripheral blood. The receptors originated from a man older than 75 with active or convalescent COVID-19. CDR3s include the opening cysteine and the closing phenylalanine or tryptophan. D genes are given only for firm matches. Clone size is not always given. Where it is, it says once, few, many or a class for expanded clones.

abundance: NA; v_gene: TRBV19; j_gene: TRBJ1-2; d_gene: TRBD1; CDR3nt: TGTGCCAGTAGTATGGGCAGGGGGCTTGGCTACACCTTC; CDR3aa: CASSMGRGLGYTF
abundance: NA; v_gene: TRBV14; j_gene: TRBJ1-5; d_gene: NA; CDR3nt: TGTGCCAGCAGCCAAGGGATCGGGCAGCCCCAGCATTTT; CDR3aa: CASSQGIGQPQHF
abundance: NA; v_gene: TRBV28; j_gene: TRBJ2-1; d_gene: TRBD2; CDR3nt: TGTGCCAGCAGTACTCCCGGGGGGACGTCCTACAATGAGCAGTTCTTC; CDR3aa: CASSTPGGTSYNEQFF
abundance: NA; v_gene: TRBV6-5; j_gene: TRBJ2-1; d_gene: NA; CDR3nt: TGTGCCAGCAGTTACTCGGCTGGCTATGAGCAGTTCTTC; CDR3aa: CASSYSAGYEQFF
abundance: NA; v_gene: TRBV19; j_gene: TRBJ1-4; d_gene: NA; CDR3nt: TGTGCCAGTAGTATGCGTTTGTGGTATACAGGGCGGAGTGAAAAACTGTTTTTT; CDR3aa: CASSMRLWYTGRSEKLFF
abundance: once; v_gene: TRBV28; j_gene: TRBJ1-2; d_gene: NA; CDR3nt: TGTGCCAGCAGGCGGAGACAGGCGACCTATGGCTACACCTTC; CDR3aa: CASRRRQATYGYTF
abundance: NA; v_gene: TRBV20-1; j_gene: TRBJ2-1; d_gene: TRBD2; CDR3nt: TGCAGTGCTAGTGGGGGACTAGCGGGAGGGTACAATGAGCAGTTCTTC; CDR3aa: CSASGGLAGGYNEQFF
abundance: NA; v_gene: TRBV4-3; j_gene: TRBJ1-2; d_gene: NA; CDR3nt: TGCGCCAGCAGCCAGGGACGGGGGGGAACCTATGGCTACACCTTC; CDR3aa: CASSQGRGGTYGYTF
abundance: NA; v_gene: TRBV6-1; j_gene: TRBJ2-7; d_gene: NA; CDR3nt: TGTGCCAGCAGTGAGGGCCCGGCTTCCTACGAGCAGTACTTC; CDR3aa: CASSEGPASYEQYF
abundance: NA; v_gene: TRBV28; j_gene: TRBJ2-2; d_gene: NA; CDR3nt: TGTGCCATCCCCCTCGGGGAGAGGAGTGCCGGGGAGCTGTTTTTT; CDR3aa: CAIPLGERSAGELFF
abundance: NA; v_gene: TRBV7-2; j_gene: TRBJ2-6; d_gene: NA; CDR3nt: TGTGCCAGCAGCCCCCTGTACTCTGGGGCCAACGTCCTGACTTTC; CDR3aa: CASSPLYSGANVLTF
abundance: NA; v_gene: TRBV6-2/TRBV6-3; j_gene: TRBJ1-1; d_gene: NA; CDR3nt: TGTGCCAGCAGCCACGACTCCCACACTGAAGCTTTCTTT; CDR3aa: CASSHDSHTEAFF
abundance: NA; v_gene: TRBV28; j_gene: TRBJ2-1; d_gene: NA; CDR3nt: TGTGCCAGCATCGGAGAGACTGAGCAGTTCTTC; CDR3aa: CASIGETEQFF
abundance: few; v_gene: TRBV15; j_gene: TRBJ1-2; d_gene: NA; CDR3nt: TGTGCCACCAGCATTTCAGGATTCGAGGGCTATGGCTACACCTTC; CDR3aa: CATSISGFEGYGYTF
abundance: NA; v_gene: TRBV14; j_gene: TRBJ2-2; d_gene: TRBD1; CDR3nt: TGTGCCAGCAGACGACAGGGGGACACCGGGGAGCTGTTTTTT; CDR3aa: CASRRQGDTGELFF
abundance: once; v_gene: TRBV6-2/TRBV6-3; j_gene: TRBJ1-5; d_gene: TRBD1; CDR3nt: TGTGCCAGCAGTTACGGTACAGGGGGCAATCAGCCCCAGCATTTT; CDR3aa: CASSYGTGGNQPQHF
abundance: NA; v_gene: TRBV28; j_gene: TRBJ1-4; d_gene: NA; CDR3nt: TGTGCCAGCAGTTTAATTGCAGGGTACGGTGAAAAACTGTTTTTT; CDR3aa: CASSLIAGYGEKLFF
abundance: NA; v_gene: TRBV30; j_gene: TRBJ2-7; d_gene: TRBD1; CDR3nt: TGTGCCTGGAGAACAAAAGGGACAGGGTACCACGAGCAGTACTTC; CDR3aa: CAWRTKGTGYHEQYF
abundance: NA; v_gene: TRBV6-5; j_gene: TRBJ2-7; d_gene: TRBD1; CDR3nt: TGTGCCACCGCCCCCGACAGGGGTTCGTACGAGCAGTACTTC; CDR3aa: CATAPDRGSYEQYF
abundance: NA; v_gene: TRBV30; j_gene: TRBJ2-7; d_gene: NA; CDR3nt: TGTGCCTGGAGTGTGGGCTTATCCCGCTCCTACGAGCAGTACTTC; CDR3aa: CAWSVGLSRSYEQYF
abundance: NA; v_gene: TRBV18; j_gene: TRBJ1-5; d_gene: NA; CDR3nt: TGTGCCAGCTCACAAATCCGGGTTAGGGGCCAGCCCCAGCATTTT; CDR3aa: CASSQIRVRGQPQHF
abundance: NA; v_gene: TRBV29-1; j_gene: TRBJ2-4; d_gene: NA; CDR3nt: TGCAGCGTAAAACCCCAGGGTACCGGAAACATTCAGTACTTC; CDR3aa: CSVKPQGTGNIQYF
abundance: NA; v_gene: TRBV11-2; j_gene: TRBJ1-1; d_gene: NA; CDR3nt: TGTGCCAGCAGCTTCACAGGTAGGGGCTCTGAAGCTTTCTTT; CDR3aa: CASSFTGRGSEAFF
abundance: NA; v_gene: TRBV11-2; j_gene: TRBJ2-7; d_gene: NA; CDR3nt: TGTGCCAGCAGCTTAGATCTGGGTAGCGTTGAGCAGTACTTC; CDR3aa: CASSLDLGSVEQYF
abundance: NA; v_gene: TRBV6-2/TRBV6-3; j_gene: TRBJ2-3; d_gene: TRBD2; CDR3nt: TGTGCCAGCAGTTACGGGCGGGAGGGCACAGATACACAGTATTTT; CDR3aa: CASSYGREGTDTQYF
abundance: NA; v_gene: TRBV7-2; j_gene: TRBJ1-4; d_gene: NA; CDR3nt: TGTGCCAGCAGCCTGGGGCAGAATGAAAAACTGTTTTTT; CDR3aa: CASSLGQNEKLFF
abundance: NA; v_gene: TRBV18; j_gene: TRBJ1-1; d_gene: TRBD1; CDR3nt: TGTGCCAGCTCACCACAGTTACAGGGGGCGAACACTGAAGCTTTCTTT; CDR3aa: CASSPQLQGANTEAFF
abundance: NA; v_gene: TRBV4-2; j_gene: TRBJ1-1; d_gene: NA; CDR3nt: TGTGCCAGCAGCCAAGATAGGGGCGGGGGCGGCACTGAAGCTTTCTTT; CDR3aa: CASSQDRGGGGTEAFF
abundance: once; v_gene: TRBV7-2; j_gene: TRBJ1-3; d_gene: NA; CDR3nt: TGTGCCAGCAGCCCCCATGGGGGGTCTGGAAACACCATATATTTT; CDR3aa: CASSPHGGSGNTIYF
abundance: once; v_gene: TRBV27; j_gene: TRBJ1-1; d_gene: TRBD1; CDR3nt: TGTGCCAGCAGTCAAGGGACAGGGGACACTGAAGCTTTCTTT; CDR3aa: CASSQGTGDTEAFF
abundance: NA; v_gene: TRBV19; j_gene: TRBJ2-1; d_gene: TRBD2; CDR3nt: TGTGCCAGTAGTATAAACATTGGGACTACCTTTTACAATGAGCAGTTCTTC; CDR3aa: CASSINIGTTFYNEQFF
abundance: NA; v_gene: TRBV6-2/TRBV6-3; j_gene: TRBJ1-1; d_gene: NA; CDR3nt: TGTGCCAGCAGCGTACGACAGGAGAACACTGAAGCTTTCTTT; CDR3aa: CASSVRQENTEAFF
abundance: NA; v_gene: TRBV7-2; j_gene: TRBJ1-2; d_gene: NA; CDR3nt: TGTGCCAGCAGCCGGGACACTTCTAACTATGGCTACACCTTC; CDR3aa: CASSRDTSNYGYTF
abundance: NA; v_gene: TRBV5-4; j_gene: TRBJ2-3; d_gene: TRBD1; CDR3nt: TGTGCCAGCAGCTTGGGGGGACAGAACACAGATACGCAGTATTTT; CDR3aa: CASSLGGQNTDTQYF
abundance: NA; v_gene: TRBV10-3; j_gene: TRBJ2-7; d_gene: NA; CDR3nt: TGTGCCATCAGTGACCCGAACGACAGGAGAGAGCAGTACTTC; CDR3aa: CAISDPNDRREQYF
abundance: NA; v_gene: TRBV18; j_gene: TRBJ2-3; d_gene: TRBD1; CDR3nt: TGTGCCAGCTCACCGACGACTGACAGGGGCCGGGGTATTGCTCAAGATACGCAGTATTTT; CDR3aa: CASSPTTDRGRGIAQDTQYF
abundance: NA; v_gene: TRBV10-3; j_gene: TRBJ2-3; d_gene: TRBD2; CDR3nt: TGTGCCATCAGTGCTCTAGCGGGGGGTACAGATACGCAGTATTTT; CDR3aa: CAISALAGGTDTQYF
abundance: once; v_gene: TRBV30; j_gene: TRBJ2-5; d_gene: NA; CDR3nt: TGTGCCGTAAAAACCGGGGGAAGAGAGGCCCAGTACTTC; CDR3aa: CAVKTGGREAQYF
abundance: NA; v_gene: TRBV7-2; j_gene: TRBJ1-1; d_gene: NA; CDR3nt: TGTGCCAGCAGCCCGACTACGGGTCGCACTGAAGCTTTCTTT; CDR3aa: CASSPTTGRTEAFF
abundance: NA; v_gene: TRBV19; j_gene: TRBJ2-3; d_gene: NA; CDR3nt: TGTGCCAGTAGTCCCCGCCGCGCCGAATACACAGATACGCAGTATTTT; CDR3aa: CASSPRRAEYTDTQYF
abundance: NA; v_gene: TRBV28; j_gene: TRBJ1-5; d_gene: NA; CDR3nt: TGTGCCAGCAGTACAGACATCCCCAGCCCTCAGCCCCAGCATTTT; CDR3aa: CASSTDIPSPQPQHF
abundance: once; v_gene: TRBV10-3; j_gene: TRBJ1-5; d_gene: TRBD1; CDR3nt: TGTGCCATCAGTAAGGACAGGAAGAATCAGCCCCAGCATTTT; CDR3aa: CAISKDRKNQPQHF
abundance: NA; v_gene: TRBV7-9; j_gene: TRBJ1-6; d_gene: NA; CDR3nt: TGTGCCAGCAGCTTCGGAGGATCACGCGGGCCCCTCCACTTT; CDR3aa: CASSFGGSRGPLHF
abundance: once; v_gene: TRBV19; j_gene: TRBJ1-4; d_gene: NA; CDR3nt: TGTGCCAGTAGTCAACCTGGGGGCGGACGCGAAAAACTGTTTTTT; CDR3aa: CASSQPGGGREKLFF
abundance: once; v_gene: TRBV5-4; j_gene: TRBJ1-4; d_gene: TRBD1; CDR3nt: TGTGCCAGCAGCTTGGCGGGACAGGGGTCCGTTGAAAAACTGTTTTTT; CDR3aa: CASSLAGQGSVEKLFF
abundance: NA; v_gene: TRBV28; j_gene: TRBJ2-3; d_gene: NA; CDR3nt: TGTGCCAGCCAGGCCCCTAGCACAGATACGCAGTATTTT; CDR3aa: CASQAPSTDTQYF
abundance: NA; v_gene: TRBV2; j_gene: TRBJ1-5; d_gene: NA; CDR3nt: TGTGCCAGCAGTGTGGCCTGGGCCAATCAGCCCCAGCATTTT; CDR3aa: CASSVAWANQPQHF
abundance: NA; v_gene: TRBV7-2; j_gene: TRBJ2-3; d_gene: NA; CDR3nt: TGTGCCAGCAGCCTCCTAGGCGGACTTAACACAGATACGCAGTATTTT; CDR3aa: CASSLLGGLNTDTQYF
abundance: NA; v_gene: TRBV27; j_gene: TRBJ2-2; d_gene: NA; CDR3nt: TGTGCCAGCAGTAAAAGCGCCGGGGAGCTGTTTTTT; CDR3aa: CASSKSAGELFF
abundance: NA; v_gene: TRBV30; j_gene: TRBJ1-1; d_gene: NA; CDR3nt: TGTGCCTGGAGTGTACCCGGACTCCACACTGAAGCTTTCTTT; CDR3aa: CAWSVPGLHTEAFF
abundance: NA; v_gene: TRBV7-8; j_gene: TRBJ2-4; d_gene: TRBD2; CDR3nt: TGTGCCAGCAGCTTACAAGGGCTAGCGGTGGGTCGTGGCATTCAGTACTTC; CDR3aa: CASSLQGLAVGRGIQYF
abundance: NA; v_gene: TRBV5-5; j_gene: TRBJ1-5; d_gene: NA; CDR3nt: TGTGCCAGCAGCTTGGGGCGGCAACTAGAGCCCCAGCATTTT; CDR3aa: CASSLGRQLEPQHF